A selection of T cell receptor beta chains follows, all from one sample in a study of response to subunit inactivated influenza vaccine. TCRdb ran MiXCR on the RT-PCR reads and lists one entry per CDR3 protein. The sample lists around 200,000 distinct CDR3 sequences; approximately 9.2% were seen once. The source material was non-naive T cells sorted from PBMCs, sampled on the day of vaccination. These receptors all stem from a man aged 45-65 years who received an inactivated influenza vaccine. CDR3s include the opening cysteine and the closing phenylalanine or tryptophan. Fields, in order: J gene, CDR3 length, D gene, clone size, V gene, CDR3 DNA, CDR3 protein. A D gene is named only where the DNA matches it firmly. Some rows mark clone size as missing; the rest say once, few, many or name a class of expanded clone.

J gene: TRBJ2-3
CDR3 length: 16
D gene: TRBD1
clone size: few
V gene: TRBV28
CDR3 DNA: TGTGCCAGCAGCCTAATACAGGGGGCGAAGCAATATACGCAGTATTTT
CDR3 protein: CASSLIQGAKQYTQYF

J gene: TRBJ2-5
CDR3 length: 13
D gene: .
clone size: medium-sized
V gene: TRBV12-3/TRBV12-4
CDR3 DNA: TGTGCCAGCAGTTTACTTATCCAAGAGACCCAGTACTTC
CDR3 protein: CASSLLIQETQYF

J gene: TRBJ1-5
CDR3 length: 15
D gene: .
clone size: many
V gene: TRBV7-2
CDR3 DNA: TGTGCCAGCAGCTTTAGCTCGGGAGGGAATCAGCCCCAGCATTTT
CDR3 protein: CASSFSSGGNQPQHF

J gene: TRBJ1-5
CDR3 length: 15
D gene: .
clone size: .
V gene: TRBV12-3/TRBV12-4
CDR3 DNA: TGTGCCAGCAGTTCCCTAGCTGGGACGGGACAGCCCCAGCATTTT
CDR3 protein: CASSSLAGTGQPQHF

J gene: TRBJ2-2
CDR3 length: 17
D gene: TRBD2
clone size: .
V gene: TRBV6-5
CDR3 DNA: TGTGCCAGCAGTCTACGTCCGGGACTAGGGCACACCGGGGAGCTGTTTTTT
CDR3 protein: CASSLRPGLGHTGELFF

J gene: TRBJ2-3
CDR3 length: 16
D gene: TRBD1
clone size: .
V gene: TRBV6-2/TRBV6-3
CDR3 DNA: TGTGCCAGCAGGCAAACAGGGGGCCAGGAGGCTTTTACGCAGTATTTT
CDR3 protein: CASRQTGGQEAFTQYF

J gene: TRBJ2-5
CDR3 length: 11
D gene: .
clone size: many
V gene: TRBV28
CDR3 DNA: TGTGCCAGCAGCCTCTTTGAGACCCAGTACTTC
CDR3 protein: CASSLFETQYF

J gene: TRBJ2-7
CDR3 length: 15
D gene: .
clone size: .
V gene: TRBV2
CDR3 DNA: TGTGCCAGCAGTAATAGTGGGCAGCCCTCCTACGAGCAGTACTTC
CDR3 protein: CASSNSGQPSYEQYF

J gene: TRBJ2-2
CDR3 length: 17
D gene: TRBD2
clone size: many
V gene: TRBV2
CDR3 DNA: TGTGCCAGCAGTGAAAGTAGCGGGGGGACGAACACCGGGGAGCTGTTTTTT
CDR3 protein: CASSESSGGTNTGELFF

J gene: TRBJ2-7
CDR3 length: 12
D gene: TRBD1
clone size: many
V gene: TRBV4-2
CDR3 DNA: TGTGCCAGCTCTGGACAGGGGGGCGAGCAGTACTTC
CDR3 protein: CASSGQGGEQYF

J gene: TRBJ2-1
CDR3 length: 14
D gene: .
clone size: many
V gene: TRBV28
CDR3 DNA: TGTGCCAGCAGTTTGGTGATGAGCACCCATGAGCAGTTCTTC
CDR3 protein: CASSLVMSTHEQFF

J gene: TRBJ2-5
CDR3 length: 14
D gene: .
clone size: few
V gene: TRBV7-9
CDR3 DNA: TGTGCCAGCAGCTCTCTAGCGCCAGGGGAGACCCAGTACTTC
CDR3 protein: CASSSLAPGETQYF

J gene: TRBJ1-1
CDR3 length: 14
D gene: TRBD1
clone size: .
V gene: TRBV5-4
CDR3 DNA: TGTGCCAGCACCTGGGGGACAGGGAACACTGAAGCTTTCTTT
CDR3 protein: CASTWGTGNTEAFF

J gene: TRBJ2-7
CDR3 length: 15
D gene: TRBD1
clone size: few
V gene: TRBV7-9
CDR3 DNA: TGTGCCAGCAGCTCAGACAGGGTTGTTTCCTACGAGCAGTACTTC
CDR3 protein: CASSSDRVVSYEQYF

J gene: TRBJ2-5
CDR3 length: 14
D gene: .
clone size: few
V gene: TRBV6-5
CDR3 DNA: TGTGCCAGCAGTTACGGTGTCAGGCAAGAGACCCAGTACTTC
CDR3 protein: CASSYGVRQETQYF

J gene: TRBJ1-3
CDR3 length: 15
D gene: .
clone size: few
V gene: TRBV4-2
CDR3 DNA: TGTGCCAGCAGCCGAGGTACTGACTCTGGAAACACCATATATTTT
CDR3 protein: CASSRGTDSGNTIYF

J gene: TRBJ1-1
CDR3 length: 16
D gene: .
clone size: few
V gene: TRBV11-2
CDR3 DNA: TGTGCCAGCAGCTTAGAGAGGGCAGTCGGTTTACAGGTCGCTTTCTTT
CDR3 protein: CASSLERAVGLQVAFF

J gene: TRBJ1-1
CDR3 length: 15
D gene: .
clone size: .
V gene: TRBV7-2
CDR3 DNA: TGTGCCAGCAGCTTATCGGGGTGGGGGAACACTGAAGCTTTCTTT
CDR3 protein: CASSLSGWGNTEAFF

J gene: TRBJ2-7
CDR3 length: 13
D gene: .
clone size: medium-sized
V gene: TRBV5-6
CDR3 DNA: TGTGCCAGCAGCTCAACGACAGCCTACGAGCAGTACTTC
CDR3 protein: CASSSTTAYEQYF

J gene: TRBJ2-3
CDR3 length: 14
D gene: .
clone size: many
V gene: TRBV6-2/TRBV6-3
CDR3 DNA: TGTGCCAGCATGGAGACGTTGGGCACAGATACGCAGTATTTT
CDR3 protein: CASMETLGTDTQYF

J gene: TRBJ2-3
CDR3 length: 17
D gene: TRBD2
clone size: .
V gene: TRBV28
CDR3 DNA: TGTGCCAGCAGTTTAGACCCTGGGACTAGCGGGGGGAGGTCGCAGTATTTT
CDR3 protein: CASSLDPGTSGGRSQYF

J gene: TRBJ1-2
CDR3 length: 14
D gene: .
clone size: .
V gene: TRBV10-3
CDR3 DNA: TGTGCCATCAGTGACCCCCGGGGACGTATTGGCTACACCTTC
CDR3 protein: CAISDPRGRIGYTF

J gene: TRBJ2-1
CDR3 length: 15
D gene: TRBD2
clone size: many
V gene: TRBV19
CDR3 DNA: TGTGCCAGTAGCACCCCGGGACTAGCTTTCAATGAGCAGTTCTTC
CDR3 protein: CASSTPGLAFNEQFF

J gene: TRBJ2-3
CDR3 length: 14
D gene: .
clone size: .
V gene: TRBV10-3
CDR3 DNA: TGTGCCGCCTCCAGGGAGCCTAGCGCAGATACGCAGTATTTT
CDR3 protein: CAASREPSADTQYF

J gene: TRBJ2-7
CDR3 length: 12
D gene: .
clone size: few
V gene: TRBV6-5
CDR3 DNA: TGTGCCAGCAAAGGCAGCCACTACGAGCAGTACTTC
CDR3 protein: CASKGSHYEQYF

J gene: TRBJ1-1
CDR3 length: 14
D gene: TRBD1
clone size: few
V gene: TRBV10-3
CDR3 DNA: TGTGCCATCAGTGCTCAGGGGGTGAACACTGAAGCTTTCTTT
CDR3 protein: CAISAQGVNTEAFF

J gene: TRBJ1-6
CDR3 length: 17
D gene: TRBD1
clone size: .
V gene: TRBV5-1
CDR3 DNA: TGCGCCAGCAGCTTGAGATGGGACAGGGATGTCTATTCACCCCTCCACTTT
CDR3 protein: CASSLRWDRDVYSPLHF

J gene: TRBJ2-5
CDR3 length: 14
D gene: TRBD1
clone size: many
V gene: TRBV4-3
CDR3 DNA: TGCGCCAGCAGCCCCTCGACAGGGGGTGAGACCCAGTACTTC
CDR3 protein: CASSPSTGGETQYF

J gene: TRBJ2-3
CDR3 length: 13
D gene: .
clone size: many
V gene: TRBV5-1
CDR3 DNA: TGCGCCAGCAGCTTGGAAGGAGCAGATACGCAGTATTTT
CDR3 protein: CASSLEGADTQYF

J gene: TRBJ2-3
CDR3 length: 11
D gene: .
clone size: many
V gene: TRBV20-1
CDR3 DNA: TGCAGTGCCAGGCTCACAGATACGCAGTATTTT
CDR3 protein: CSARLTDTQYF